What follows is one T cell receptor (beta chain) and its context. From the 5' RACE reads, TCRdb called clonotypes with MiXCR, one entry per CDR3 protein. This sample has hundreds of thousands of distinct CDR3 sequences; less than 8% occur once, and the top ten carry 1.5% to 2.5%. The data derive from a study of identical twins. Another study also made use of these data, one on yellow fever vaccine responses in identical twins.

The origin of this receptor is a woman in her late teens or twenties in good health. Specimen: memory (CD45RO+) T cells sorted from blood.

CDR3 region: CASSPRSGITDTQYF. The CDR3 DNA is TGCGCCAGCAGCCCCCGGTCAGGAATCACAGATACGCAGTATTTT. This chain links TRBV5-1 with TRBJ2-3; no firm D call. Germline V CDR1 and CDR2: SGHRS, YFSETQ. The V gene lost 4 bases and the J gene lost 2 bases, with 14 bases spanning the gap. This CDR3 contains 15 residues.